The clone carrying this TCR beta chain has at least ten counts. The antigen is not known. TCRdb processed the multiplex PCR reads anew with MiXCR; each CDR3 protein has one entry. Altogether 200,000 to 250,000 distinct CDR3 sequences are present, 34% being singletons, with the ten largest covering over 3.5%. Samples came from axillary lymph nodes draining the breast cancer. This sample stems from a study of breast tumors, draining lymph nodes, adjacent tissues. Study results and caveats: Tumors had less TCR diversity than lymph nodes, more than nontumor tissue. Tumor and nontumor repertoires were significantly more similar in luminal-like than in basal-like breast cancer. Tumor T cell lymph node origin was a supported hypothesis, not proven. The data were judged consistent with most tumor T cells coming from lymph node and expanding in tumor.

Per the germline V gene, CDR1 is LGHNA and CDR2 is YNFKEQ. Trimming stripped 0 bases from V and 3 bases from J, with 15 bases between. The CDR3 has 16 amino acids. V is TRBV4-2 and J is TRBJ2-7; D perhaps matches TRBD1 (6 bases). The TCR sequence derives from a female donor with breast cancer. Some clones in this sample may be carry-over from other donors' samples. Material for sequencing was axillary lymph node tissue. This CDR3 is CASSQDNVGGNYEQYF. CDR3 nucleotides: TGTGCCAGCAGCCAAGATAATGTAGGGGGTAACTACGAGCAGTACTTC.